These 9 T cell receptor beta chains came from one sample sequenced in a study of T cells in Graves' hyperthyroidism and ophthalmopathy. TCR beta CDR3 regions were amplified from RNA transcripts. Researchers ran a first-round RT-PCR on the TCR CDR3 using the HTBI primer set. TCRdb ran MiXCR on the multiplex PCR reads and lists one entry per CDR3 protein. The sample consists of 360,000 or so distinct CDR3 sequences, about a sixth of them appearing once. Sequenced sample: blood. Receptors originate from a woman in her thirties or forties with Graves' ophthalmopathy.

This clonotype came up many times. V gene TRBV12-3 or TRBV12-4 combines with J gene TRBJ2-7; D uncertain. Trimming shortened V by 4 bases and J by 2 bases, and 12 bases separated the two germline ends. This CDR3 contains 14 residues. In DNA, the CDR3 is TGTGCCAGCAGTTCCGAGGACGGACCCTACGAGCAGTACTTC. Its translation is CASSSEDGPYEQYF.

This clonotype was picked up many times. V is TRBV2 and J is TRBJ1-1; no firm D call. Trimming cost V 7 bases and J 11 bases, with 14 bases left between them. The CDR3 has 11 residues. Germline V CDR1 and CDR2: SNHLY, FYNNEI. CDR3 in amino acids: CASTLQGRAFF. The CDR3 DNA reads as TGTGCCAGCACCTTACAAGGGAGGGCTTTCTTT.

This clonotype was detected ten times or more. J is TRBJ1-1 and V is TRBV4-2; D is unresolved. From germline, CDR1 is LGHNA and CDR2 YNFKEQ. The CDR3 runs to 15 residues. Trimming pared 1 base from V and 1 base from J, leaving 10 bases between. DNA for the CDR3: TGTGCCAGCAGCCAAGGGCGGGATCAGAACACTGAAGCTTTCTTT. It encodes CASSQGRDQNTEAFF.

This clonotype was detected many times. The rearrangement links TRBV12-3 or TRBV12-4 to TRBJ1-1; a possible D gene is TRBD1 (6 bases). The CDR3 is 15 amino acids. The ends were cut back, 5 bases at V and 2 bases at J, with 15 bases in the middle. The CDR3: CASSRSGTKNTEAFF. The CDR3 DNA reads TGTGCCAGCAGTCGATCCGGGACAAAAAACACTGAAGCTTTCTTT.

This clonotype was recorded at least ten times. The gene calls are TRBV6-2 or TRBV6-3 and TRBJ1-5; 9 bases are a match to TRBD1. There are 18 residues in the CDR3. Germline assignment: CDR1 MNHEY and CDR2 SVGEGT. V lost 0 bases to trimming and J lost 7 bases; unmatched junction nucleotides: 13. The CDR3 reads CASSYSRGTGHSYQPQHF. In nucleotides, the CDR3 is TGTGCCAGCAGTTACTCGCGAGGGACAGGGCATTCGTACCAGCCCCAGCATTTT.

This clonotype was seen repeatedly, ten times or more. The chain recombines TRBV14 with TRBJ2-5; TRBD1 matches 9 bases. Germline-derived CDR1 and CDR2 are SGHDN and FVKESK. V trimming: 1 base; J trimming: 5 bases; junction bases outside the gene matches: 14. The CDR3 contains 18 residues. The CDR3 DNA sequence: TGTGCCAGCAGCCAAGTTGGAGGACAGGGGATCGCAAGGGAGACCCAGTACTTC. This codes for CASSQVGGQGIARETQYF.

This clonotype was seen ten or more times. The germline gene is not matched at one end of the junction; a read error may be the cause. The rearrangement joins TRBV6-2 or TRBV6-3 to TRBJ2-7; a possible D gene is TRBD2 (5 bases). Germline-derived CDR1 and CDR2 are MNHEY and SVGEGT. The CDR3 runs 17 residues. The CDR3 DNA is TGTGCCAGCAGTTACTCGTATTCCCGGGATGGGTCCTACGTGCAGTACTTC. Its translation: CASSYSYSRDGSYVQYF.

The chain carries TRBV28 and TRBJ1-2; tentative D call: TRBD1 (6 bases). Germline CDR1 MDHEN, CDR2 SYDVKM. V lost 4 bases and J lost 7, with 16 bases in between. The CDR3 runs to 14 residues. The CDR3 protein is CASSSRTGLLGYTF. CDR3 bases: TGTGCCAGCAGTTCCAGAACAGGGTTACTTGGCTACACCTTC.

This clonotype was counted at least ten times. CDR3 sequence reads: CASSRSQALNTEAFF. For the CDR3, the DNA is TGTGCCAGCAGTAGGTCCCAGGCCCTGAACACTGAAGCTTTCTTT. The rearrangement joins TRBV12-3 or TRBV12-4 to TRBJ1-1, with unresolved D. Trimming left V 5 bases short and J 0 bases short, with 13 bases between. The CDR3 runs to 15 residues.